This is a list of T cell receptor beta chains from one sample in a study of quantifying T cell responses using KT2 cells. TCRdb reprocessed the UMI-ligation and nested PCR reads with MiXCR, giving one entry per CDR3 protein. The table lists about 33,000 distinct CDR3 sequences, about 9.3% of them singletons, with about 9.9% in the top ten. Material for sequencing was PBMCs spiked with cells of the T cell clone KT2. The receptors derive from a human donor. CDR3s include the opening cysteine and the closing phenylalanine or tryptophan. A D gene is named only where the DNA matches it firmly. Not all rows give a size; the values are once, few, many and, for expanded clones, a class.

>TRBD1|15|TRBJ1-4|-|TRBV30
TGTGCCTGGAGCCGACAGGGTTCAACTAATGAAAAACTGTTTTTT
CAWSRQGSTNEKLFF
>-|14|TRBJ2-4|-|TRBV5-1
TGCGCCAGCAGCTTGGTAAGCCTCAGAAGCATTCAGTACTTC
CASSLVSLRSIQYF
>-|11|TRBJ1-6|many|TRBV12-3/TRBV12-4
TGTGCCAGCAGAGCGAATTCACCCCTCCACTTT
CASRANSPLHF
>-|15|TRBJ2-5|-|TRBV7-9
TGTGCCAGCAGCCTGGGACCAAGCCAAGGAGAGACCCAGTACTTC
CASSLGPSQGETQYF
>TRBD2|14|TRBJ2-5|many|TRBV6-1
TGTGCCAGCCCAGCGGGAGGTCTGAGGGAGACCCAGTACTTC
CASPAGGLRETQYF
>-|12|TRBJ2-3|-|TRBV2
TGTGCCAGCAGTGGGCGTCCAGATACGCAGTATTTT
CASSGRPDTQYF
>-|15|TRBJ2-7|few|TRBV6-6
TGTGCCAGCAGGACCGGCCCGGGACCAGAGTACGAGCAGTACTTC
CASRTGPGPEYEQYF
>TRBD1|13|TRBJ2-1|few|TRBV2
TGTGCCAGCAGTGTCGGACAGGACAATGAGCAGTTCTTC
CASSVGQDNEQFF
>-|13|TRBJ1-1|few|TRBV3-1
TGTGCCAGCAGCCAAGTTAGGAACACTGAAGCTTTCTTT
CASSQVRNTEAFF
>TRBD1|14|TRBJ1-4|many|TRBV4-1
TGCGCCAGCAGCGGTGGACAGGGTAGAGGAAAACTGTTTTTT
CASSGGQGRGKLFF
>-|13|TRBJ2-7|many|TRBV5-1
TGCGCCAGCAGCTCATCGGACCCACGGGAGCAGTACTTC
CASSSSDPREQYF
>-|14|TRBJ1-6|many|TRBV7-9
TGTGCCAGCAGCCTCCTACAGGCAAATTCACCCCTCCACTTT
CASSLLQANSPLHF
>-|15|TRBJ2-7|many|TRBV3-1
TGTGCCAGCAGCCAAGTATCGGTTCCGTCCTACGAGCAGTACTTC
CASSQVSVPSYEQYF
>TRBD1|16|TRBJ2-7|-|TRBV20-1
TGCAGTGCTAGCGCCGGGACAGGGGCCGCTGAAAGCGAGCAGTACTTC
CSASAGTGAAESEQYF
>TRBD2|15|TRBJ2-1|many|TRBV7-8
TGTGCCAGCAGCACACGGACTAGCGCATACAATGAGCAGTTCTTC
CASSTRTSAYNEQFF
>-|15|TRBJ1-2|few|TRBV4-2
TGTGCCAGCAGCCAAGAAGAGGGCCTTAACTATGGCTACACCTTC
CASSQEEGLNYGYTF
>-|15|TRBJ1-1|few|TRBV5-1
TGCGCCAGCAGCCTCGACGGTATGATGAACACTGAAGCTTTCTTT
CASSLDGMMNTEAFF
>TRBD1|15|TRBJ1-2|-|TRBV24-1
TGTGCCACCAGCGACAAAGACAGGGCAGCGAGGGGCTACACCTTC
CATSDKDRAARGYTF
>-|14|TRBJ2-7|few|TRBV9
TGTGCCAGCAGCCCCTTTTTTGGGCACTACGAGCAGTACTTC
CASSPFFGHYEQYF
>-|14|TRBJ1-5|many|TRBV6-1
TGTGCCAGCAGCGTCGGCAGCCCGAATCAGCCCCAGCATTTT
CASSVGSPNQPQHF
>-|15|TRBJ2-7|-|TRBV28
TGTGCCAGCAGTTCCCCCGGCGTGAGGCAAGGAGAGCAGTACTTC
CASSSPGVRQGEQYF
>-|15|TRBJ2-1|few|TRBV9
TGTGCCAGCAGCGTAGATGGGCGCTCCTACAATGAGCAGTTCTTC
CASSVDGRSYNEQFF
>TRBD1|13|TRBJ1-2|-|TRBV6-5
TGTGCCAGCACCCGGACAGGGGGCGGTGGCTACACCTTC
CASTRTGGGGYTF
>-|14|TRBJ2-7|many|TRBV6-5
TGTGCCAGCAGCACCGGGACTGCCCACCACGAGCAGTACTTC
CASSTGTAHHEQYF
>-|13|TRBJ1-5|few|TRBV15
TGTGCCACCAGCAGAGATTTAGGTCAGCCCCAGCATTTT
CATSRDLGQPQHF
>TRBD1|16|TRBJ2-7|many|TRBV6-5
TGTGCCAGCAGCTCCCCTCGGACAGGGAGAACCTACGAGCAGTACTTC
CASSSPRTGRTYEQYF
>-|14|TRBJ1-5|few|TRBV20-1
TGCAGTGCTAGGGGGTCTCTAGGCAATCAGCCCCAGCATTTT
CSARGSLGNQPQHF
>-|14|TRBJ2-1|many|TRBV24-1
TGTGCCACCTGGGGGCAAGGACCGCTGGGTGAGCAGTTCTTC
CATWGQGPLGEQFF
>TRBD1|13|TRBJ1-1|-|TRBV27
TGTGCCAGCAGCTCGGGACAGAAAACCGAAGCTTTCTTT
CASSSGQKTEAFF
>-|12|TRBJ1-1|-|TRBV7-6
TGTGCCAGCAGCTTAGGAAATGCCGAAGCTTTCTTT
CASSLGNAEAFF
>TRBD1|14|TRBJ1-1|-|TRBV27
TGTGCCAGCAGCCCCCAGGGGGCTCACACTGAAGCTTTCTTT
CASSPQGAHTEAFF
>-|14|TRBJ2-7|many|TRBV15
TGTGCCACCAGCAGGGAACAGCGACCCTACGAGCAGTACTTC
CATSREQRPYEQYF
>-|16|TRBJ1-6|many|TRBV5-1
TGCGCCAGTTCCCAAATCCCAAGCTCCTATAATTCACCCCTCCACTTT
CASSQIPSSYNSPLHF
>-|14|TRBJ1-1|many|TRBV11-2
TGTGCCAGCAGCTCGAGAACAGGGTCTACTGAAGCTTTCTTT
CASSSRTGSTEAFF
>-|18|TRBJ2-3|-|TRBV15
TGTGCCACCAGCAGAGATGGCCGACGCGGCGGGTTCACAGATACGCAGTATTTT
CATSRDGRRGGFTDTQYF
>-|15|TRBJ2-7|few|TRBV7-6
TGTGCCAGCAGCTTATCCGGCGGACTCGCCTACGAGCAGTACTTC
CASSLSGGLAYEQYF
>TRBD2|15|TRBJ2-1|few|TRBV3-1
TGTGCCAGCAGCCGCATGGCGGGGGGAACGAATGAGCAGTTCTTC
CASSRMAGGTNEQFF
>TRBD1|15|TRBJ1-5|-|TRBV24-1
TGTGCCACCAGTGATCGACAGGGGTTCAATCAGCCCCAGCATTTT
CATSDRQGFNQPQHF
>-|12|TRBJ2-1|many|TRBV18
TGTGCCAGCTCACCGGGGCCCGCTGAGCAGTTCTTC
CASSPGPAEQFF
>-|14|TRBJ2-7|few|TRBV12-3/TRBV12-4
TGTGCCAGCAGTTTCGAACGGCAGACCTACGAGCAGTACTTC
CASSFERQTYEQYF
>-|17|TRBJ2-5|medium-sized|TRBV6-1
TGTGCCAGCAGTGAAAGACCGTTTGGGACGTACCAAGAGACCCAGTACTTC
CASSERPFGTYQETQYF
>TRBD1|15|TRBJ1-5|once|TRBV7-6
TGTGCCAGCAGCTACGGACAGGGGGTGAATCAGCCCCAGCATTTT
CASSYGQGVNQPQHF
>TRBD1|17|TRBJ1-4|few|TRBV2
TGTGCCAGCATCCTGGATGGGACAGGGGATGGTAATGAAAAACTGTTTTTT
CASILDGTGDGNEKLFF
>TRBD1|14|TRBJ1-3|-|TRBV29-1
TGCAGCGCTGAACAGGGGTTCTCTGGAAACACCATATATTTT
CSAEQGFSGNTIYF
>-|13|TRBJ2-1|medium-sized|TRBV19
TGTGCCAGTAGTGGCTCTAGCGTCGGTGAGCAGTTCTTC
CASSGSSVGEQFF
>-|13|TRBJ1-1|-|TRBV5-4
TGTGCCAGCAGCTCCCTCGAAGACACTGAAGCTTTCTTT
CASSSLEDTEAFF
>TRBD2|16|TRBJ2-1|once|TRBV19
TGTGCCAGTAGTGCCACGGGACTACACTCCTACAATGAGCAGTTCTTC
CASSATGLHSYNEQFF
>-|13|TRBJ1-1|few|TRBV12-3/TRBV12-4
TGTGCCAGCAGTTTAGTGGGTAACACTGAAGCTTTCTTT
CASSLVGNTEAFF